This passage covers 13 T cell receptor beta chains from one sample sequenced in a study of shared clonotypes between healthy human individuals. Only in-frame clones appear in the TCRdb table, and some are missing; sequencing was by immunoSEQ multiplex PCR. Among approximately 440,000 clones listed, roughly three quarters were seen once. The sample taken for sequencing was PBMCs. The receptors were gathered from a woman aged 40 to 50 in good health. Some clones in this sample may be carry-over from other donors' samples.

The CDR3 coding sequence is TGTGCCAGCAGTCACAGGGGGGTTGGTTCCTACAATGAGCAGTTCTTC. Translating gives CASSHRGVGSYNEQFF. The chain links TRBV28 to TRBJ2-1; 8 nucleotides align to TRBD1. Per the germline V gene, CDR1 is MDHEN and CDR2 is SYDVKM. The CDR3 consists of 16 residues. The J segment lost 1 base and the V segment lost 5 bases, leaving 7 bases of the junction unmatched.

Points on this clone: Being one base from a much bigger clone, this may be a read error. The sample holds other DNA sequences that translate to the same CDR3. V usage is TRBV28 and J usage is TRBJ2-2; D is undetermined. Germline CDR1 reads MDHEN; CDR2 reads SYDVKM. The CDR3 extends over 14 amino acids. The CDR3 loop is CASSLGRVGGELFF. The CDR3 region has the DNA TGCGCCAGCAGTTTGGGTCGAGTCGGCGGGGAGCTGTTTTTT.

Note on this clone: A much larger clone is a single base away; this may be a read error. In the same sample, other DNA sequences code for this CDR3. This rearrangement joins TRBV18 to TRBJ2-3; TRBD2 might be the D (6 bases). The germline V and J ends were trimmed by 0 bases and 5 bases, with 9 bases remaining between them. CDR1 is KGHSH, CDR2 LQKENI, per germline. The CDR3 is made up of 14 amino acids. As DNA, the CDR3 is TGTGCCAGCTCACCACCGCTGGGGGGAGATACGCAGTATTTT. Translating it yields CASSPPLGGDTQYF.

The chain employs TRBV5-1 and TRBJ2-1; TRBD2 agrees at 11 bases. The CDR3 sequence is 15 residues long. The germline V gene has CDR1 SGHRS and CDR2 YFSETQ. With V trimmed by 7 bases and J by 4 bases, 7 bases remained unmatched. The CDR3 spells CASQGGTSGYNEQFF. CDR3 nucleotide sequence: TGCGCCAGCCAAGGTGGGACTAGCGGATACAATGAGCAGTTCTTC.

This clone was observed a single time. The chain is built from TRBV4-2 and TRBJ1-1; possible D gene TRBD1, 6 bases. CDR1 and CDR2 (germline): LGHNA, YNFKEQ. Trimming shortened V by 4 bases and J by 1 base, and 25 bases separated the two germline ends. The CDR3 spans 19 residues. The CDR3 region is CASSRGVKKDLRGNTEAFF. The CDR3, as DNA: TGTGCCAGCAGCCGAGGAGTAAAAAAGGACCTCAGGGGGAACACTGAAGCTTTCTTT.

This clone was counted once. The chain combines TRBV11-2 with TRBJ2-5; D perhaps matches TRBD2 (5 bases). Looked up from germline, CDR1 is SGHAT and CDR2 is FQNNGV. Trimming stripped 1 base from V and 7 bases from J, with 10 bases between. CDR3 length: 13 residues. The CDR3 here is CASSLAPEVTQYF. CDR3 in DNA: TGTGCCAGCAGCTTAGCCCCGGAGGTGACCCAGTACTTC.

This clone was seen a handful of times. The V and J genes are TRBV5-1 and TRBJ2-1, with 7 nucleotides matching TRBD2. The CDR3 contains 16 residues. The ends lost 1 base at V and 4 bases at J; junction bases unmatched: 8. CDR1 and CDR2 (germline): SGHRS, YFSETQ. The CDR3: CASSLLGTTVYNEQFF. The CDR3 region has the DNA TGCGCCAGCAGCTTGCTCGGGACTACTGTATACAATGAGCAGTTCTTC.

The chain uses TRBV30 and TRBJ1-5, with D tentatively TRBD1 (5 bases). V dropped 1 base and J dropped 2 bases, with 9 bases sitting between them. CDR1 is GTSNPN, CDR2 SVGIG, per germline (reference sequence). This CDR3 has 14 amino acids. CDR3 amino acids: CAWSEAGGNQPQHF. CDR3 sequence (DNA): TGTGCCTGGAGTGAGGCGGGGGGCAATCAGCCCCAGCATTTT.

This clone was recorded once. CDR3 in amino acids: CASSDDQGISGYTF. In DNA form, the CDR3 reads TGTGCCAGCAGTGACGATCAGGGGATCTCTGGCTACACCTTC. The V call is TRBV6-4, the J call TRBJ1-2; possible D gene TRBD1, 6 bases. The germline V and J ends were trimmed by 2 bases and 7 bases, with 14 bases remaining between them. Germline V gene lookup returns CDR1 MRHNA and CDR2 SNTAGT. CDR3 size: 14 residues.

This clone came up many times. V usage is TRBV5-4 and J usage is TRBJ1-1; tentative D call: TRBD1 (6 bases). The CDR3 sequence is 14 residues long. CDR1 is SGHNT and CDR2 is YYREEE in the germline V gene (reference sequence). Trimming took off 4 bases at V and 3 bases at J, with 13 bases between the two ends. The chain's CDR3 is CASSRTGSDTEAFF. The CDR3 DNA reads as TGTGCCAGCAGCAGAACAGGGTCCGACACTGAAGCTTTCTTT.

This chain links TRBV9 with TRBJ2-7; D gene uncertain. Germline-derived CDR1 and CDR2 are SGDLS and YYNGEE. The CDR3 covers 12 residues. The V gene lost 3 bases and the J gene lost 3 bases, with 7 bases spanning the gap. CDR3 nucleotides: TGTGCCAGCAGCGGACTTGGCTACGAGCAGTACTTC. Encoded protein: CASSGLGYEQYF.

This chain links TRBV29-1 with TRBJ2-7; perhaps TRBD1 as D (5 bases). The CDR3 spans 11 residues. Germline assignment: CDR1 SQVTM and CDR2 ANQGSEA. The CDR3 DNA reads TGCGCCGGCAGGGAATCTTCCGAGCAGTACTTC. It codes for CAGRESSEQYF.

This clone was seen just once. Written as DNA, the CDR3 is TGCAGTGCACGAGGGACCGGGGAGCTGTTTTTT. The encoded protein is CSARGTGELFF. The rearrangement uses TRBV20-1 and TRBJ2-2, with TRBD2 as a possible D gene (5 bases). This CDR3 has 11 amino acids. The ends were cut back, 6 bases at V and 5 bases at J, with 7 bases in the middle. Germline values: CDR1 DFQATT, CDR2 SNEGSKA (reference sequence).